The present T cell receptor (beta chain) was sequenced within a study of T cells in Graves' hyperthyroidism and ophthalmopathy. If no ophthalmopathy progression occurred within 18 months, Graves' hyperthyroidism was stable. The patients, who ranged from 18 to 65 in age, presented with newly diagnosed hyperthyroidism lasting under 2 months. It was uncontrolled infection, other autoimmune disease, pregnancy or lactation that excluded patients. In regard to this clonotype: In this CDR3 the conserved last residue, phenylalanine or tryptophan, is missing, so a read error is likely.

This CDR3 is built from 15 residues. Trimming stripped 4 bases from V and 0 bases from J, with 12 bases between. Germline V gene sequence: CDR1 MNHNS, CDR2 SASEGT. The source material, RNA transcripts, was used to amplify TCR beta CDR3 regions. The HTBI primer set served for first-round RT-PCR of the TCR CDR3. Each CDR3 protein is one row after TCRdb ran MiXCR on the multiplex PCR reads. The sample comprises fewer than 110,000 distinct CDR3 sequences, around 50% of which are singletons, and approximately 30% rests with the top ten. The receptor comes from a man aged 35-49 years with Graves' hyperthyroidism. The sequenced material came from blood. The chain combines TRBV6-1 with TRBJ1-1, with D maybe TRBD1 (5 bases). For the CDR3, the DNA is TGTGCCAGCAGTGGCCCGACAGAAATGAACACTGAAGCTTTCATT. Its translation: CASSGPTEMNTEAFI.